The 18 T cell receptor beta chains listed next were all sequenced from one sample in a study of technical replicates of blood from a handful of donors. Assay used: immunoSEQ multiplex PCR; TCRdb lists only in-frame clones, some missing. The profile shows approximately 51,000 clones, 93% of them singletons. Sequencing was carried out using PBMCs. Receptors originate from a human donor in good health. Some clones in this sample may be carry-over from other donors' samples.

This clone was recorded only once. In nucleotides, the CDR3 is TGTGCCAGCAGCTTAGACAGGGCTATAGATACGCAGTATTTT. Protein sequence: CASSLDRAIDTQYF. The chain carries TRBV11-2 and TRBJ2-3; weak D call: TRBD1 (5 bases). Germline values: CDR1 SGHAT, CDR2 FQNNGV. The CDR3 contains 14 residues. V was cut by 0 bases and J by 5 bases, with 9 bases left in between. Full variable domain (outside the CDR3, taken from reference TRBV11-2 and TRBJ2-3): EAGVAQSPRYKIIEKRQSVAFWCNPISGHATLYWYQQILGQGPKLLIQFQNNGVVDDSQLPKDRFSAERLKGVDSTLKIQPAKLEDSAVYLCASSLDRAIDTQYFGPGTRLTVL.

This chain joins TRBV6-1 and TRBJ2-1; 9 nucleotides line up with TRBD2. CDR1 is MNHNS and CDR2 is SASEGT in the germline V gene. The ends lost 4 bases at V and 6 bases at J; junction bases unmatched: 10. This CDR3 is 16 amino acids long. The CDR3 DNA reads as TGTGCCAGCAGTGGGGCAATTAGCGGGAGTGGCAATGAGCAGTTCTTC. Translating it yields CASSGAISGSGNEQFF.

CDR3 bases: TGCGCCAGCAGCTTGGTAGGGGCCTCGAGCTCCTACAATGAGCAGTTCTTC. This translates into CASSLVGASSSYNEQFF. The rearrangement uses TRBV5-1 and TRBJ2-1, with TRBD1 as a possible D gene (5 bases). The V and J ends lost 0 bases and 0 bases respectively, with 13 bases between them. The germline V gene encodes CDR1 SGHRS and CDR2 YFSETQ. CDR3 length: 17 residues.

J is TRBJ1-2 and V is TRBV30; D perhaps matches TRBD1 (5 bases). The germline gives CDR1 GTSNPN, CDR2 SVGIG (reference sequence). The V end lost 6 bases, the J end lost 2 bases, and 13 bases lay between the germline ends. The CDR3 is made up of 13 amino acids. Here the CDR3 reads CACDYDSNYGYTF. CDR3 bases: TGTGCCTGCGATTATGACAGCAACTATGGCTACACCTTC.

This clone showed up just a few times. The chain has TRBV11-2 and TRBJ2-7; D is ambiguous. The CDR3 runs 12 residues. In germline, CDR1 is SGHAT, CDR2 FQNNGV. V was trimmed by 1 base and J by 4 bases, leaving 5 bases between them. CDR3 DNA: TGTGCCAGCAGCTTAGGAGTATACGAGCAGTACTTC. As protein: CASSLGVYEQYF.

The chain uses TRBV18 and TRBJ1-4; D is ambiguous. Germline assignment: CDR1 KGHSH and CDR2 LQKENI. CDR3 length: 14 residues. V shed 3 bases and J shed 2 bases, with 7 bases lying between them. The DNA of the CDR3 is TGTGCCAGCTCACCGTACAGTACTAATGAAAAACTGTTTTTT. This translates into CASSPYSTNEKLFF.

CDR3 sequence (DNA): TGCAGCGTCCGCCCCAGGGCGCCGGAGACCCAGTACTTC. Its protein product is CSVRPRAPETQYF. J is TRBJ2-5 and V is TRBV29-1, with a tentative D call TRBD1 (5 bases). Trimming took off 6 bases at V and 5 bases at J, with 16 bases between the two ends. The CDR3 has 13 residues. CDR1 SQVTM and CDR2 ANQGSEA come from the germline V gene.

The chain uses TRBV18 and TRBJ2-6; 10 bases agree with TRBD1. V shed 3 bases and J 0 bases; nucleotides not matched to a gene: 5. CDR1 is KGHSH and CDR2 is LQKENI in the germline V gene. This CDR3 is built from 18 residues. The CDR3 protein is CASSPRDRGLSGANVLTF. CDR3 nucleotides: TGTGCCAGCTCACCCCGGGACAGGGGTCTCTCTGGGGCCAACGTCCTGACTTTC.

This sequence joins TRBV5-4 and TRBJ1-5, with 8 bases identical to TRBD1. Trimming took 4 bases from V and 3 from J; bases not matched to a gene: 6. CDR1 SGHNT and CDR2 YYREEE come from the germline V gene (reference sequence). The CDR3 totals 15 residues. As DNA, the CDR3 is TGTGCCAGCAGCAAGGACAGGGACGACAATCAGCCCCAGCATTTT. Translating gives CASSKDRDDNQPQHF. The entire variable domain, with the rest obtained from reference TRBV5-4 and TRBJ1-5, is as follows: ETGVTQSPTHLIKTRGQQVTLRCSSQSGHNTVSWYQQALGQGPQFIFQYYREEENGRGNFPPRFSGLQFPNYSSELNVNALELDDSALYLCASSKDRDDNQPQHFGDGTRLSIL.

The chain uses TRBV5-1 and TRBJ2-5; D gene ambiguous. The CDR3 loop spans 14 amino acids. The V and J ends lost 0 bases and 4 bases respectively, with 10 bases between them. Germline CDR1 SGHRS, CDR2 YFSETQ. Written as DNA, the CDR3 is TGCGCCAGCAGCTTGGAACCGGGTGGAGAGACCCAGTACTTC. Protein: CASSLEPGGETQYF.

The chain is built from TRBV7-8 and TRBJ2-3; D is unclear. The V gene lost 2 bases and the J gene lost 5 bases, with 20 bases spanning the gap. CDR1 and CDR2 from the germline V gene are SGHVS and FQNEAQ. The CDR3 is made up of 17 amino acids. The chain's CDR3 is CASSLPLTGPSEDTQYF. The CDR3 DNA reads TGTGCCAGCAGCTTACCTTTGACTGGCCCCTCTGAAGATACGCAGTATTTT.

With respect to this clone: Other DNA sequences in this specimen translate into the identical CDR3. The V call is TRBV9, the J call TRBJ2-7; TRBD2 aligns across 12 bases. Trimming took 0 bases from V and 6 from J; bases not matched to a gene: 1. Germline V gene lookup returns CDR1 SGDLS and CDR2 YYNGEE. The CDR3 sequence is 14 residues long. The CDR3 DNA reads as TGTGCCAGCAGCGTAGGACTAGCGGGAGTCGAGCAGTACTTC. This translates into CASSVGLAGVEQYF.

The chain is built from TRBV13 and TRBJ2-5, with D unclear. V lost 5 bases to trimming and J lost 5 bases, with 15 bases between them. Looked up from germline, CDR1 is PRHDT and CDR2 is FYEKMQ (reference sequence). This CDR3 contains 14 residues. The CDR3 coding sequence is TGTGCCAGCAGCCTTGCGGCCAGCACGGAGACCCAGTACTTC. This sequence encodes CASSLAASTETQYF. Together with reference TRBV13 and TRBJ2-5, the CDR3 gives the full variable domain: AAGVIQSPRHLIKEKRETATLKCYPIPRHDTVYWYQQGPGQDPQFLISFYEKMQSDKGSIPDRFSAQQFSDYHSELNMSSLELGDSALYFCASSLAASTETQYFGPGTRLLVL.

At least ten counts were recorded for this clone. The J gene is TRBJ2-3, the V gene TRBV6-4, with no clear D. CDR1 and CDR2 (germline): MRHNA, SNTAGT. The CDR3 loop spans 13 amino acids. Trimming took 0 bases from V and 2 from J, leaving 3 bases between them. The CDR3 region is CASSDSATDTQYF. The DNA of the CDR3 is TGTGCCAGCAGTGACTCAGCCACAGATACGCAGTATTTT.

CDR3 coding DNA: TGCGCCAGCAGCCAAAGCGGAACGAACACCGGGGAGCTGTTTTTT. This codes for CASSQSGTNTGELFF. This chain links TRBV4-3 with TRBJ2-2; D may be TRBD2 (5 bases). The CDR3 loop spans 15 amino acids. V gave up 2 bases and J gave up 0 bases, with 7 bases separating them. The germline gives CDR1 LGHNA, CDR2 YSLEER.

This clone was detected only once. The gene calls are TRBV7-2 and TRBJ1-1; 11 bases map to TRBD1. The CDR3 has 15 residues. V lost 3 bases to trimming and J lost 5 bases; unmatched junction nucleotides: 5. CDR1 is SGHTA, CDR2 FQGNSA, per germline. CDR3 in DNA: TGTGCCAGCAGCTTTGGGACAGGGGGAAGGACTGAAGCTTTCTTT. Translating gives CASSFGTGGRTEAFF. Filled out from reference TRBV7-2 and TRBJ1-1, the complete variable domain reads GAGVSQSPSNKVTEKGKDVELRCDPISGHTALYWYRQSLGQGLEFLIYFQGNSAPDKSGLPSDRFSAERTGGSVSTLTIQRTQQEDSAVYLCASSFGTGGRTEAFFGQGTRLTVV.

The gene calls are TRBV29-1 and TRBJ2-7; TRBD2 aligns across 11 bases. CDR1 SQVTM and CDR2 ANQGSEA come from the germline V gene. The CDR3 consists of 13 residues. V trimming: 5 bases; J trimming: 3 bases; junction bases outside the gene matches: 3. The CDR3 sequence: CSVFSGGVYEQYF. The CDR3 DNA follows: TGCAGCGTTTTTAGCGGGGGGGTCTACGAGCAGTACTTC.

The chain carries TRBV5-1 and TRBJ2-7, with TRBD1 matching over 8 bases. CDR1 and CDR2 from the germline V gene are SGHRS and YFSETQ. The J segment lost 4 bases and the V segment lost 7 bases, leaving 10 bases of the junction unmatched. This CDR3 is built from 14 residues. CDR3 sequence reads: CASAIMDRDYEQYF. CDR3 DNA sequence: TGCGCCAGCGCGATAATGGACAGGGATTACGAGCAGTACTTC.